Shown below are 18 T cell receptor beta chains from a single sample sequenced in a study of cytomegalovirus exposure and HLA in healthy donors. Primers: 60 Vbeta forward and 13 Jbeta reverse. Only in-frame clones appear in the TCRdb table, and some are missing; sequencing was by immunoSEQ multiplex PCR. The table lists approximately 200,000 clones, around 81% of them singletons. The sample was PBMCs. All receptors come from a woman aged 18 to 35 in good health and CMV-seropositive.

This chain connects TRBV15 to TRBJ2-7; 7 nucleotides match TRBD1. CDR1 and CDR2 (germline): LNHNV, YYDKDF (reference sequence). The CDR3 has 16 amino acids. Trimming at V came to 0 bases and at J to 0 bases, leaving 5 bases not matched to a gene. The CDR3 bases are TGTGCCACCAGCAGAGACAATCGGGACAGCTCCTACGAGCAGTACTTC. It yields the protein CATSRDNRDSSYEQYF.

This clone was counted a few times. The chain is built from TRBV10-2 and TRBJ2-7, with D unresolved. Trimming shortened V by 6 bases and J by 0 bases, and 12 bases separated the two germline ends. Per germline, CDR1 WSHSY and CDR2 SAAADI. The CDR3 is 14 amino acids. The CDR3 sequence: CASRGNQDSYEQYF. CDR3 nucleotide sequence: TGCGCCAGCAGGGGTAACCAGGACTCCTACGAGCAGTACTTC.

CDR3 in amino acids: CASSLGTSGGSRETQYF. CDR3 in DNA: TGTGCCAGCTCACTGGGGACTAGCGGGGGATCCAGAGAGACCCAGTACTTC. V gene TRBV18 combines with J gene TRBJ2-5; 14 bases match TRBD2. V shed 4 bases, J shed 4 bases, and the junction held 8 bases outside the gene matches. Germline V gene data show CDR1 as KGHSH and CDR2 as LQKENI. The CDR3 totals 17 residues. The variable domain in full, with the rest retrieved from reference TRBV18 and TRBJ2-5, is NAGVMQNPRHLVRRRGQEARLRCSPMKGHSHVYWYRQLPEEGLKFMVYLQKENIIDESGMPKERFSAEFPKEGPSILRIQQVVRGDSAAYFCASSLGTSGGSRETQYFGPGTRLLVL.

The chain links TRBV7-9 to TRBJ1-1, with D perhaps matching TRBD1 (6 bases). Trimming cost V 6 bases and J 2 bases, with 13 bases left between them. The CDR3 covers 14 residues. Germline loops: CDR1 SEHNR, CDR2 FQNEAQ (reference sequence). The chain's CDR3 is CASRNRAANTEAFF. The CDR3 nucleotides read TGTGCCAGCAGGAACAGGGCGGCAAACACTGAAGCTTTCTTT.

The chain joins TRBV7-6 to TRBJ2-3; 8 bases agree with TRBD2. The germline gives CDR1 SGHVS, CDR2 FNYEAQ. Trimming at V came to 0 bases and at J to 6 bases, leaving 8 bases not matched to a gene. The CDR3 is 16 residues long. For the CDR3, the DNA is TGTGCCAGCAGCTTAGCGGCGGGGGGCGCGGGGGATACGCAGTATTTT. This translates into CASSLAAGGAGDTQYF.

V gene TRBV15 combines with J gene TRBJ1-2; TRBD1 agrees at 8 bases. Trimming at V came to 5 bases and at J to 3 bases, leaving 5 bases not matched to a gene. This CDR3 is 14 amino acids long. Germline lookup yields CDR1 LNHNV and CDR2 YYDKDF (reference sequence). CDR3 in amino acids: CATSGGTGDYGYTF. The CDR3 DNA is TGTGCCACCAGCGGGGGGACAGGAGACTATGGCTACACCTTC.

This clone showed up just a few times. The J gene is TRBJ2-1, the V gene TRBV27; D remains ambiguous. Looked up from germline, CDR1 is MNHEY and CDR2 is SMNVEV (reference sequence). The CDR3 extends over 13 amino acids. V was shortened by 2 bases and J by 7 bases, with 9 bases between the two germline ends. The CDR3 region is CASSLLLGNEQFF. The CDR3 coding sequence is TGTGCCAGCAGTTTACTCCTCGGGAATGAGCAGTTCTTC.

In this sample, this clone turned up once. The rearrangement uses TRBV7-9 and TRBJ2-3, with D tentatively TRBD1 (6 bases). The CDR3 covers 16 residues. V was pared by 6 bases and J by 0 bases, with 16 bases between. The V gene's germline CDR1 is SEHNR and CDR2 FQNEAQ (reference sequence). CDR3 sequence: CASRNRAQTSTDTQYF. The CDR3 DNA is TGTGCCAGCAGGAACAGGGCCCAGACTAGCACAGATACGCAGTATTTT.

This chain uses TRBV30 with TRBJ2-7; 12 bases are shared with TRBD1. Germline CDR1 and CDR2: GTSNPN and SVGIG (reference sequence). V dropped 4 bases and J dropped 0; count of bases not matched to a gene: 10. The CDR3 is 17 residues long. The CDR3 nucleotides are TGTGCCTGGACCGTTCGGGGGACAGGGGGCCGCTCCTACGAGCAGTACTTC. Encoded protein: CAWTVRGTGGRSYEQYF.

CDR3 in DNA: TGTGCCAGCTCACCCGACAGGGTCCACTACAATGAGCAGTTCTTC. Residues: CASSPDRVHYNEQFF. The chain employs TRBV18 and TRBJ2-1; 7 bases are shared with TRBD1. Losses at the gene ends were 3 bases for V and 3 bases for J; bases not matched to a gene: 5. CDR3 length equals 15 residues. In germline, CDR1 is KGHSH, CDR2 LQKENI.

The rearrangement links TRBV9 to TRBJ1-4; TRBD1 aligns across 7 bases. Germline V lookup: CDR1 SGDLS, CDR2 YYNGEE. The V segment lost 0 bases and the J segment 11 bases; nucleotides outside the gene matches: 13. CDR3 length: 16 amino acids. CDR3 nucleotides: TGTGCCAGCAGCGTAGGGAGGCAGGGGGTACAAGATAAACTGTTTTTT. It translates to CASSVGRQGVQDKLFF.

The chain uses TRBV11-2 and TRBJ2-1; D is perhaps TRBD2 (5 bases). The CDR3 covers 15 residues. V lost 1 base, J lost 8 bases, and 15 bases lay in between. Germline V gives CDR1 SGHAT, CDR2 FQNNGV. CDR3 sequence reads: CASSLVLLARDEQFF. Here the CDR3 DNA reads TGTGCCAGCAGCTTAGTCTTGCTAGCTCGCGATGAGCAGTTCTTC.

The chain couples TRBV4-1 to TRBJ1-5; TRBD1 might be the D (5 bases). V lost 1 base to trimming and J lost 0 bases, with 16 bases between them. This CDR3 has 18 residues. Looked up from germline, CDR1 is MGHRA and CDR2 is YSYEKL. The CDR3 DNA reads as TGCGCCAGCAGCCAAGGTCATCCGGGACTAGATAGCAATCAGCCCCAGCATTTT. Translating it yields CASSQGHPGLDSNQPQHF.

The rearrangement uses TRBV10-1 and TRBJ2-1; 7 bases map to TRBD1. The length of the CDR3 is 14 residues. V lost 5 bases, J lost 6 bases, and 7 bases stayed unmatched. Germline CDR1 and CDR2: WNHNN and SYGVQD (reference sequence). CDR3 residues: CASSPNRGGNEQFF. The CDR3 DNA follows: TGCGCCAGCAGTCCTAACAGGGGCGGCAATGAGCAGTTCTTC.

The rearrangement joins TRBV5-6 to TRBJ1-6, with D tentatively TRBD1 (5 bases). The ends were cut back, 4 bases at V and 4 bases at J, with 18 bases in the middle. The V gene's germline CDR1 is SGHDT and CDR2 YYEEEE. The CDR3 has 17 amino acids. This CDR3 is CASSLRTPAAYNSPLHF. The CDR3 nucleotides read TGTGCCAGCAGCCTTAGGACACCCGCCGCGTATAATTCACCCCTCCACTTT.

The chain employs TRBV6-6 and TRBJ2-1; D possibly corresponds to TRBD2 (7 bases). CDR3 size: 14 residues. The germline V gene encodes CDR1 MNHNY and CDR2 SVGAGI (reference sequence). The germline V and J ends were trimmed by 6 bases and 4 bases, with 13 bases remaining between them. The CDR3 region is CASRGGAAYNEQFF. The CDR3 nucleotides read TGTGCCAGCAGAGGGGGGGCGGCATACAATGAGCAGTTCTTC.

The CDR3 sequence is CASSFVSSNGYTF. The CDR3 DNA reads TGTGCCAGCAGCTTCGTCAGTAGCAATGGCTACACCTTC. The chain couples TRBV7-8 to TRBJ1-2; D not resolved. The CDR3 runs to 13 residues. Trimming stripped 3 bases from V and 6 bases from J, with 11 bases between. The germline V gene has CDR1 SGHVS and CDR2 FQNEAQ.

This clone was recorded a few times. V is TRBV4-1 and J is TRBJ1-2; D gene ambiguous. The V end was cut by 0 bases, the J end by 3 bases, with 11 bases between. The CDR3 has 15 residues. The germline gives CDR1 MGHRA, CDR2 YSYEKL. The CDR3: CASSQDLGEHYGYTF. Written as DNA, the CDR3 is TGCGCCAGCAGCCAAGATCTGGGCGAGCACTATGGCTACACCTTC.